One sample yielded the 12 T cell receptor beta chains listed below, sequenced in a study of T cells in Graves' hyperthyroidism and ophthalmopathy (dated by TCRdb to about 2019). Library method: multiplex PCR. For sequencing, an Illumina HiSeq 2000 was employed. Amplification of TCR beta CDR3 regions was carried out from RNA transcripts. The first round of RT-PCR for the TCR CDR3 was performed with the HTBI primer set and the Qiagen OneStep RT-PCR kit. Starting from the raw public reads, TCRdb applied fastp trimming at Q25, assembled clones with MiXCR and retained in-frame beta chains. Entries that share a CDR3 protein sequence are merged under the most common genes and DNA. Present in this sample are a few hundred thousand distinct CDR3 sequences, about 15% of which were seen just once. The ten biggest clones cover approximately 29% of the sample. Sequencing was carried out using blood. The source is a woman aged 25 to 39 with Graves' hyperthyroidism.

This clonotype was detected many times. The chain is built from TRBV13 and TRBJ2-1, with D tentatively TRBD2 (6 bases). Germline V gene sequence: CDR1 PRHDT, CDR2 FYEKMQ (reference sequence). The V end was cut by 5 bases, the J end by 2 bases, with 19 bases between. CDR3 size: 17 residues. The CDR3 coding sequence is TGTGCCAGCAGCCCTGAACTAGCAGCTGGGGCCTACAATGAGCAGTTCTTC. It specifies CASSPELAAGAYNEQFF.

This clonotype was counted between two and nine times. The genes are TRBV20-1 and TRBJ2-5, with D perhaps matching TRBD1 (6 bases). CDR3 length equals 18 residues. CDR1 is DFQATT and CDR2 is SNEGSKA in the germline V gene (reference sequence). V lost 0 bases and J lost 3, with 23 bases in between. CDR3 loop: CSARDLKPPSHREETQYF. The CDR3, as DNA: TGCAGTGCTAGAGATTTGAAGCCCCCCTCGCACAGGGAAGAGACCCAGTACTTC.

This clonotype has a count of ten or more. The V and J genes are TRBV7-9 and TRBJ2-1; 8 nucleotides match TRBD2. V was clipped by 11 bases and J by 0 bases; unmatched bases: 9. CDR1 and CDR2 (germline): SEHNR, FQNEAQ (reference sequence). This CDR3 is 15 amino acids long. The CDR3 region is CAHASGLSSYNEQFF. CDR3 coding DNA: TGTGCCCACGCTAGCGGGCTTAGCTCCTACAATGAGCAGTTCTTC. Filled out from reference TRBV7-9 and TRBJ2-1, the complete variable domain reads DTGVSQNPRHKITKRGQNVTFRCDPISEHNRLYWYRQTLGQGPEFLTYFQNEAQLEKSRLLSDRFSAERPKGSFSTLEIQRTEQGDSAMYLCAHASGLSSYNEQFFGPGTRLTVL.

The sample holds many counts of this clonotype. This chain uses TRBV9 with TRBJ1-2; D perhaps matches TRBD1 (6 bases). V lost 0 bases to trimming and J lost 6 bases, with 9 bases between them. From germline, CDR1 is SGDLS and CDR2 YYNGEE. The CDR3 is 13 residues long. The CDR3 spells CASSVVGGDGYTF. CDR3 DNA: TGTGCCAGCAGCGTAGTAGGGGGAGATGGCTACACCTTC.

This clonotype was counted at least ten times. The chain is built from TRBV27 and TRBJ1-2; no clear D gene. CDR3 length: 13 amino acids. CDR1 is MNHEY and CDR2 is SMNVEV in the germline V gene (reference sequence). Trimming pared 2 bases from V and 6 bases from J, leaving 10 bases between. The CDR3 is CASSLRGLNGYTF. CDR3 nucleotides: TGTGCCAGCAGTTTACGGGGATTGAATGGCTACACCTTC.

This clonotype was picked up a small number of times. The rearrangement links TRBV5-6 to TRBJ2-6; no definite D call. Germline V gives CDR1 SGHDT, CDR2 YYEEEE. The V gene lost 1 base and the J gene lost 1 base, with 12 bases spanning the gap. This CDR3 comprises 17 residues. This chain's CDR3 is CASSLYVRKSGANVLTF. The CDR3 bases are TGTGCCAGCAGCTTGTATGTCAGGAAATCTGGGGCCAACGTCCTGACTTTC.

V and J are TRBV5-1 and TRBJ2-5; 9 bases agree with TRBD2. There are 17 residues in the CDR3. CDR1 SGHRS and CDR2 YFSETQ come from the germline V gene. With 5 bases clipped from V and 2 bases from J, the junction kept 13 bases outside the gene matches. Here the CDR3 reads CASRVGWTSARQETQYF. In nucleotides, the CDR3 is TGCGCCAGCAGGGTTGGGTGGACTAGCGCCCGTCAAGAGACCCAGTACTTC.

This clonotype was counted many times. V is TRBV18 and J is TRBJ2-1, with D maybe TRBD2 (5 bases). Germline V gene data show CDR1 as KGHSH and CDR2 as LQKENI. The CDR3 has 17 residues. Trimming left V 0 bases short and J 3 bases short, with 15 bases between. In DNA, the CDR3 is TGTGCCAGCTCACCACCGGAAGGCGGACTCAACTACAATGAGCAGTTCTTC. Translating it yields CASSPPEGGLNYNEQFF.

This clonotype was counted many times. The genes are TRBV6-1 and TRBJ2-4; D not certain. From germline, CDR1 is MNHNS and CDR2 SASEGT. This CDR3 contains 16 residues. V lost 0 bases to trimming and J lost 0 bases, with 9 bases between them. The CDR3 DNA reads TGTGCCAGCAGTGAAGCGTTTGCGCTAGCCAAAAACATTCAGTACTTC. It yields the protein CASSEAFALAKNIQYF.

This clonotype was observed at least ten times. The genes are TRBV7-9 and TRBJ2-5, with D unclear. Germline V gene sequence: CDR1 SEHNR, CDR2 FQNEAQ (reference sequence). The CDR3 loop spans 15 amino acids. With 3 bases removed from V and 1 base from J, the gap between germline ends came to 12 bases. The CDR3 DNA follows: TGTGCCAGCAGCTTCGGCGCGACACTCCAAGAGACCCAGTACTTC. Its translation is CASSFGATLQETQYF.

This sequence joins TRBV28 and TRBJ2-1; 11 bases align to TRBD2. This CDR3 is 18 amino acids long. The V and J ends lost 6 bases and 3 bases, in that order; junction bases with no gene match: 13. Germline V gene sequence: CDR1 MDHEN, CDR2 SYDVKM. As DNA, the CDR3 is TGTGCCAGCAGATCGGGACAGGCCGGGACTAGCGGCTACAATGAGCAGTTCTTC. Translating gives CASRSGQAGTSGYNEQFF. Based on the CDR3 plus reference TRBV28 and TRBJ2-1, the full variable domain is DVKVTQSSRYLVKRTGEKVFLECVQDMDHENMFWYRQDPGLGLRLIYFSYDVKMKEKGDIPEGYSVSREKKERFSLILESASTNQTSMYLCASRSGQAGTSGYNEQFFGPGTRLTVL.

This clonotype was picked up many times. The chain carries TRBV7-9 and TRBJ2-1; TRBD2 might be the D (6 bases). The CDR3 has 14 residues. The V end was cut by 3 bases, the J end by 5 bases, with 11 bases between. Germline CDR1 reads SEHNR; CDR2 reads FQNEAQ (reference sequence). This chain's CDR3 is CASSFLATNNEQFF. As DNA, the CDR3 is TGTGCCAGCAGCTTCCTAGCGACTAACAATGAGCAGTTCTTC.